This T cell receptor (beta chain) was sequenced in a study of control samples from healthy donors and cancer patients. Assay used: immunoSEQ multiplex PCR; TCRdb lists only in-frame clones, some missing. This table has 98,000 or so clones, approximately 81% appearing once. This clone was seen once. This CDR3 contains 14 residues. Germline V gives CDR1 SGHRS, CDR2 YFSETQ. Trimming removed 1 base at V and 9 bases at J, with 14 bases between. The V and J genes are TRBV5-1 and TRBJ2-1; possible D gene TRBD1, 5 bases. The sequence derives from a woman aged 25 to 39 in good health. Source material: blood. CDR3 in amino acids: CASSLNQGIGEQFF. CDR3 nucleotide sequence: TGCGCCAGCAGCTTGAACCAGGGAATTGGTGAGCAGTTCTTC.